The rows below give T cell receptor beta chains drawn from one sample of a study of blood T cell repertoires in COVID-19. Sequencing used immunoSEQ multiplex PCR; TCRdb keeps in-frame clones, though not all of them. The sample records 150,000 or so clones, just over 85% being singletons. The specimen was peripheral blood. These receptors were taken from a man in his fifties or sixties with active or convalescent COVID-19. The CDR3 runs from the conserved cysteine through the conserved F or W. A D gene is named only where the DNA matches it firmly.

d_gene	v_gene	CDR3aa
-	TRBV4-2	CASSPAGSAQETQYF
-	TRBV5-1	CASSLAGMITEAFF
-	TRBV11-1	CASSLAANTGELFF
-	TRBV4-3	CASSRAGYTDTQYF
TRBD2	TRBV27	CASRWGTSGLNTGELFF
-	TRBV2	CASRRGNTPLGEQYF
-	TRBV21-1	CASSKDSGTGREAFF
-	TRBV5-6	CASSTPVGQGRLNYGYTF
TRBD1	TRBV10-3	CAISDYGQGGTDTQYF
-	TRBV7-3	CASRMNPRQGLNYGYTF
TRBD2	TRBV13	CASSLASGRAEETQYF
-	TRBV24-1	CATSDSLDRETHEQYF
-	TRBV2	CASVRAGGANVLTF
TRBD2	TRBV9	CASSARWREGTGELFF
TRBD1	TRBV29-1	CSVEAGTGYGYTF
TRBD2	TRBV30	CAWSALAGLAKNIQYF
-	TRBV2	CASSRGYETQYF
-	TRBV7-9	CASSLGRVGRDEQFF
TRBD1	TRBV6-5	CASSTLDRVNGYTF
-	TRBV5-6	CASSLVNQPQHF
-	TRBV7-2	CASSLHRGAQHF
TRBD1	TRBV7-2	CASSPQGAAGTEAFF
-	TRBV5-1	CASSLRGSRSSYEQYF
TRBD1	TRBV6-5	CASSYYDRGAETQYF
-	TRBV6-5	CASSYEASYWETQYF